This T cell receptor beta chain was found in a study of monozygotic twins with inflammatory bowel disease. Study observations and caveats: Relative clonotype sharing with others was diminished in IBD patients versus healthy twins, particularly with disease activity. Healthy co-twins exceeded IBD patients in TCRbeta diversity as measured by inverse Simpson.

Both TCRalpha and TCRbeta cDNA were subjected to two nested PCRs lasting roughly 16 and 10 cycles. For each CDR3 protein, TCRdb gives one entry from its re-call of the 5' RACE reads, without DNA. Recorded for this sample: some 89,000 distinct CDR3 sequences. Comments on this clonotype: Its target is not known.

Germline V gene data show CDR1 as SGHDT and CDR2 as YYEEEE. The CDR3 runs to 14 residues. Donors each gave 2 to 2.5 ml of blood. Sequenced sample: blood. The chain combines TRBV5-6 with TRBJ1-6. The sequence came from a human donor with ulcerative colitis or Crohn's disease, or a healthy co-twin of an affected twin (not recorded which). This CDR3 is CASSPFIHNSPLHF. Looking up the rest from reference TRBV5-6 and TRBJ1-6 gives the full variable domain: DAGVTQSPTHLIKTRGQQVTLRCSPKSGHDTVSWYQQALGQGPQFIFQYYEEEERQRGNFPDRFSGHQFPNYSSELNVNALLLGDSALYLCASSPFIHNSPLHFGNGTRLTVT.